This T cell receptor beta chain appears in the sequencing data of a study of blood T cell repertoires in COVID-19. Methods used by the authors: Counts of nucleated cells, estimated from reference gene primer amplification, were obtained. Clones were sequenced by immunoSEQ multiplex PCR, and TCRdb holds only the in-frame ones, with some missing. V and J calls and clone size are as listed in that table; D and trimming were resolved from the DNA. Of 160,000 or so clones listed, more than 75% were seen once; the top ten hold about 2%. In germline, CDR1 is MNHEY, CDR2 SVGAGI. This CDR3 spans 16 amino acids. J gave up 4 bases and V 2 bases, and 5 bases lay outside the gene matches.

The rearrangement uses TRBV6-5 and TRBJ2-1, with 10 bases identical to TRBD1. The sample taken for sequencing was peripheral blood. This TCR came from a young man with acute or convalescent COVID-19. CDR3 sequence (DNA): TGTGCCAGCAGTTACAAGACAGGGGGCGAATACAATGAGCAGTTCTTC. This encodes CASSYKTGGEYNEQFF.